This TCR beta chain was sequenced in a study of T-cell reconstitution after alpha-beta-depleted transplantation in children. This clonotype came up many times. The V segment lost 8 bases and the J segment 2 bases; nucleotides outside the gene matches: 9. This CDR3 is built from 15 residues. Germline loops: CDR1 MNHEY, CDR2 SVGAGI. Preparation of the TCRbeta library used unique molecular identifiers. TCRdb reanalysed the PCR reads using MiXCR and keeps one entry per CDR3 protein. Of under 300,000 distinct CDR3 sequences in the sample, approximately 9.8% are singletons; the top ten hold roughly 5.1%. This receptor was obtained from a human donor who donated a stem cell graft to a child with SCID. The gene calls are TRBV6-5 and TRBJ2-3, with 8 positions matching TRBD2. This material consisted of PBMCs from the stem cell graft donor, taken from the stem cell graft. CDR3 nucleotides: TGTGCCAGCTACGCAGCGGGGGTGTCCACAGATACGCAGTATTTT. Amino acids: CASYAAGVSTDTQYF.